These 28 T cell receptor beta chains were all obtained from the same sample, sequenced in a study of blood T cell repertoires in COVID-19. The assay was immunoSEQ multiplex PCR, and TCRdb's table has in-frame clones only and misses some. In the table there are over 45,000 clones, roughly 87% of which are singletons. The sample was peripheral blood. All receptors come from a woman aged 55-69 years with acute or convalescent COVID-19.

This clone was found once. The chain is built from TRBV15 and TRBJ1-1, with no clear D. CDR1 is LNHNV, CDR2 YYDKDF, per germline (reference sequence). The CDR3 has 15 residues. The V and J ends lost 1 base and 1 base respectively, with 10 bases between them. The CDR3 loop is CATSRGPWANTEAFF. The CDR3 bases are TGTGCCACCAGCAGAGGTCCCTGGGCGAACACTGAAGCTTTCTTT. Supplemented by reference TRBV15 and TRBJ1-1, the full variable domain reads DAMVIQNPRYQVTQFGKPVTLSCSQTLNHNVMYWYQQKSSQAPKLLFHYYDKDFNNEADTPDNFQSRRPNTSFCFLDIRSPGLGDTAMYLCATSRGPWANTEAFFGQGTRLTVV.

V and J are TRBV2 and TRBJ2-3, with D possibly matching TRBD2 (6 bases). Trimming shortened V by 11 bases and J by 3 bases, and 18 bases separated the two germline ends. The germline CDR1 and CDR2 sequences are SNHLY and FYNNEI. There are 14 residues in the CDR3. The CDR3 here is CAGTFGGFTDTQYF. The CDR3 coding sequence is TGTGCCGGAACCTTTGGGGGGTTTACAGATACGCAGTATTTT. Variable domain in full (rest from reference TRBV2 and TRBJ2-3): EPEVTQTPSHQVTQMGQEVILRCVPISNHLYFYWYRQILGQKVEFLVSFYNNEISEKSEIFDDQFSVERPDGSNFTLKIRSTKLEDSAMYFCAGTFGGFTDTQYFGPGTRLTVL.

The CDR3 loop is CASSLGLAGGPRTDTQYF. The CDR3 DNA reads TGTGCCAGCAGCCTGGGACTAGCGGGGGGGCCGAGGACAGATACGCAGTATTTT. The chain couples TRBV13 to TRBJ2-3, with 16 positions matching TRBD2. The CDR3 spans 18 residues. Trimming at V came to 5 bases and at J to 3 bases, leaving 8 bases not matched to a gene. Germline values: CDR1 PRHDT, CDR2 FYEKMQ (reference sequence).

J is TRBJ1-1 and V is TRBV7-9; the D gene is possibly TRBD1 (6 bases). This CDR3 comprises 13 residues. CDR1 is SEHNR, CDR2 FQNEAQ, per germline (reference sequence). V was shortened by 5 bases and J by 5 bases, with 12 bases between the two germline ends. CDR3 sequence (DNA): TGTGCCAGCAGCCTACAGGGTTATACTGAAGCTTTCTTT. As protein: CASSLQGYTEAFF.

A note on this clone: This likely comes from a read error, as the CDR3 has no conserved phenylalanine or tryptophan at its end. No DNA is shown, since the ends of the CDR3 on it are uncertain; the CDR3 is the one TCRdb lists. CDR3 sequence reads: CATTVPGHSIYL. The chain recombines TRBV2 with TRBJ1-2; TRBD1 is taken as the D call from the table, unchecked against the DNA. The germline V gene has CDR1 SNHLY and CDR2 FYNNEI. A total of 12 residues make up the CDR3, ends included.

The rearrangement uses TRBV19 and TRBJ1-5; TRBD1 matches at 7 bases. This CDR3 has 13 residues. V trimming: 8 bases; J trimming: 5 bases; junction bases outside the gene matches: 6. Germline V lookup: CDR1 LNHDA, CDR2 SQIVND (reference sequence). The CDR3 loop is CASEDREYQPQHF. Written as DNA, the CDR3 is TGTGCCAGTGAAGACAGGGAGTATCAGCCCCAGCATTTT.

The chain combines TRBV4-2 with TRBJ2-7; 8 nucleotides line up with TRBD1. The germline V gene encodes CDR1 LGHNA and CDR2 YNFKEQ. CDR3 length: 15 residues. V dropped 0 bases and J dropped 8; count of bases not matched to a gene: 9. This CDR3 reads CASSQESGGFSKQYF. Written as DNA, the CDR3 is TGTGCCAGCAGCCAAGAGTCAGGGGGCTTTAGTAAGCAGTACTTC.

The gene calls are TRBV18 and TRBJ2-5; TRBD2 aligns across 8 bases. The CDR3 has 14 amino acids. CDR1 and CDR2 from the germline V gene are KGHSH and LQKENI. Germline trimming cut 6 bases from V and 5 bases from J; bases unmatched to any gene: 8. CDR3 sequence reads: CASSLSGGRETQYF. For the CDR3, the DNA is TGTGCCAGCTCCCTAAGCGGGGGCCGGGAGACCCAGTACTTC.

The V gene is TRBV18, the J gene TRBJ1-1; D is uncertain. V shed 5 bases and J shed 12 bases, with 16 bases lying between them. Germline V gene data show CDR1 as KGHSH and CDR2 as LQKENI. The CDR3 is 12 residues long. The CDR3 protein is CASSGESRSTFF. CDR3 DNA: TGTGCCAGCTCAGGGGAGTCCCGATCGACTTTCTTT.

The chain uses TRBV28 and TRBJ2-7; maybe TRBD1 (5 bases). CDR1 MDHEN and CDR2 SYDVKM come from the germline V gene. The ends were cut back, 3 bases at V and 2 bases at J, with 8 bases in the middle. This CDR3 has 13 amino acids. The CDR3 bases are TGTGCCAGCAGTTTCCCAGGGCCCTACGAGCAGTACTTC. This gives the protein CASSFPGPYEQYF.

The J gene is TRBJ2-3, the V gene TRBV6-5; D uncertain. This CDR3 comprises 13 residues. Germline values: CDR1 MNHEY, CDR2 SVGAGI. The germline V and J ends were trimmed by 7 bases and 4 bases, with 12 bases remaining between them. The DNA for the CDR3 is TGTGCCAGCAAGTCCATACTTGCAGATACGCAGTATTTT. Translation: CASKSILADTQYF.

The rearrangement links TRBV27 to TRBJ1-1; 7 bases fit TRBD1. CDR1 and CDR2 (germline): MNHEY, SMNVEV (reference sequence). With 3 bases clipped from V and 0 bases from J, the junction kept 13 bases outside the gene matches. This CDR3 is 18 amino acids long. The CDR3 nucleotides read TGTGCCAGCAGTTTTTCGGGACAGTACCTTGACATGAACACTGAAGCTTTCTTT. It is translated as CASSFSGQYLDMNTEAFF.

The CDR3 reads CASSWRGQTSGNTIYF. Here the CDR3 DNA reads TGTGCCAGCAGCTGGCGGGGACAGACCAGTGGAAACACCATATATTTT. The chain has TRBV5-4 and TRBJ1-3, with 7 positions matching TRBD1. Trimming cost V 3 bases and J 3 bases; bases outside gene matches: 9. CDR3 length: 16 amino acids. CDR1 and CDR2 (germline): SGHNT, YYREEE (reference sequence).

This clone was detected only a few times. J is TRBJ2-7 and V is TRBV11-2, with D perhaps TRBD2 (6 bases). Germline CDR1 reads SGHAT; CDR2 reads FQNNGV. The CDR3 is made up of 15 amino acids. Trimming pared 5 bases from V and 0 bases from J, leaving 14 bases between. The CDR3 sequence is CASSPDRGNSYEQYF. CDR3 DNA: TGTGCCAGCAGCCCGGACCGCGGGAACTCCTACGAGCAGTACTTC.

J is TRBJ1-1 and V is TRBV12-3 or TRBV12-4, with 7 bases fitting TRBD1. The CDR3 consists of 13 residues. Germline trimming cut 1 base from V and 8 bases from J; bases unmatched to any gene: 4. CDR3 DNA sequence: TGTGCCAGCAGTTTAGGGGGACAGTCAGAAGCTTTCTTT. This translates into CASSLGGQSEAFF.

The chain has TRBV2 and TRBJ2-7; a weak D match, TRBD2 (5 bases). In germline, CDR1 is SNHLY, CDR2 FYNNEI. The CDR3 totals 13 residues. The germline V and J ends were trimmed by 5 bases and 3 bases, with 11 bases remaining between them. The CDR3 DNA is TGTGCCAGCAGTCTGACGGCGGGCTACGAGCAGTACTTC. Translation: CASSLTAGYEQYF.

This chain links TRBV14 with TRBJ2-6; TRBD1 matches at 8 bases. J was trimmed by 3 bases and V by 4 bases; bases with no gene match: 8. Per the germline V gene, CDR1 is SGHDN and CDR2 is FVKESK. The CDR3 has 17 amino acids. The CDR3 is CASSLPTGVDGANVLTF. CDR3 in DNA: TGTGCCAGCAGCCTACCGACAGGGGTAGATGGGGCCAACGTCCTGACTTTC.

This clone was picked up a small number of times. The chain carries TRBV28 and TRBJ2-2; no clear D gene. The CDR3 consists of 14 residues. Looked up from germline, CDR1 is MDHEN and CDR2 is SYDVKM. The ends were cut back, 10 bases at V and 0 bases at J, with 12 bases in the middle. CDR3 nucleotide sequence: TGTGCCATACGGCGGCTGGCGAACACCGGGGAGCTGTTTTTT. It translates to CAIRRLANTGELFF.

This sequence joins TRBV28 and TRBJ2-1; 9 positions agree with TRBD1. The CDR3 length is 15 residues. J lost 5 bases, V lost 5 bases, and 7 bases had no gene match. Germline V CDR1 and CDR2: MDHEN, SYDVKM. The CDR3: CASSKNRGQHNEQFF. CDR3 DNA sequence: TGTGCCAGCAGTAAGAACAGGGGGCAACACAATGAGCAGTTCTTC.

The chain uses TRBV5-1 and TRBJ2-1, with 8 bases lining up with TRBD2. The CDR3 contains 16 residues. V lost 5 bases to trimming and J lost 1 base; unmatched junction nucleotides: 8. Per the germline V gene, CDR1 is SGHRS and CDR2 is YFSETQ. The CDR3 loop is CASRAQSGGSYNEQFF. The CDR3 nucleotides read TGCGCCAGCAGAGCCCAAAGCGGGGGTTCCTACAATGAGCAGTTCTTC.

This clone was counted between two and nine times. The V gene is TRBV7-9, the J gene TRBJ2-7, with D possibly matching TRBD2 (5 bases). Germline CDR1 and CDR2: SEHNR and FQNEAQ (reference sequence). CDR3 length equals 14 residues. V lost 3 bases and J 5 bases, leaving 14 bases between the germline ends. The CDR3 DNA follows: TGTGCCAGCAGCTTTTCCGGGATTTTCCACGAGCAGTACTTC. Translation: CASSFSGIFHEQYF.

In its sample, this clone was seen a few times. The chain recombines TRBV18 with TRBJ1-2, with 7 bases matching TRBD1. There are 14 residues in the CDR3. Looked up from germline, CDR1 is KGHSH and CDR2 is LQKENI. Trimming removed 6 bases from V and 2 bases from J; junction bases left unmatched: 6. The CDR3 bases are TGTGCCAGCTCCCTACCACAGGGGAACTATGGCTACACCTTC. This encodes CASSLPQGNYGYTF.

V usage is TRBV3-1 (or the pseudogene TRBV3-2) and J usage is TRBJ1-2, with 7 bases matching TRBD1. The CDR3 contains 15 residues. The V gene's germline CDR1 is LGHDT and CDR2 YNNKEL (reference sequence). The ends lost 4 bases at V and 5 bases at J; junction bases unmatched: 10. The CDR3 loop is CASSPRTGGGYGYTF. In nucleotides, the CDR3 is TGTGCCAGCAGCCCTCGGACAGGTGGAGGATATGGCTACACCTTC.

The CDR3 nucleotides are TGTGCCAGTAGTTACAGGGCTAACACTGAAGCTTTCTTT. Its translation is CASSYRANTEAFF. V usage is TRBV19 and J usage is TRBJ1-1, with TRBD1 as a possible D gene (6 bases). Germline V lookup: CDR1 LNHDA, CDR2 SQIVND (reference sequence). The CDR3 consists of 13 residues. V lost 5 bases and J 2 bases, leaving 9 bases between the germline ends.

The chain combines TRBV14 with TRBJ2-1; D is perhaps TRBD2 (6 bases). V lost 2 bases and J 8 bases, leaving 22 bases between the germline ends. CDR1 and CDR2 (germline): SGHDN, FVKESK. The CDR3 has 17 amino acids. CDR3 in amino acids: CASSQFPLGTPLHEQFF. The CDR3 DNA reads TGTGCCAGCAGCCAATTTCCCCTCGGGACTCCCTTACATGAGCAGTTCTTC.

The chain carries TRBV10-3 and TRBJ2-1; the match to TRBD2 covers 11 bases. This CDR3 region has 14 residues. V was pared by 10 bases and J by 10 bases, with 12 bases of the junction left unmatched. Germline-derived CDR1 and CDR2 are ENHRY and SYGVKD. CDR3 DNA sequence: TGTGCCACCTCCTCCGGGACTAGCGGCGGGGAGCAGTTCTTC. Protein sequence: CATSSGTSGGEQFF.

In this sample, this clone turned up a few times. The CDR3 loop is CASSTVSGVRNQPQHF. The CDR3 nucleotides read TGTGCCAGTAGTACAGTCTCCGGGGTACGAAATCAGCCCCAGCATTTT. J is TRBJ1-5 and V is TRBV19; D unclear. V was cut by 4 bases and J by 4 bases, with 17 bases left in between. Germline loops: CDR1 LNHDA, CDR2 SQIVND (reference sequence). CDR3 size: 16 residues.

The J gene is TRBJ1-1, the V gene TRBV7-2, with D uncertain. The CDR3 spans 16 residues. V was clipped by 6 bases and J by 1 base, with 18 bases between them. In germline, CDR1 is SGHTA, CDR2 FQGNSA. CDR3 residues: CASRGSGGLGNTEAFF. For the CDR3, the DNA is TGTGCCAGCAGAGGAAGTGGCGGGCTAGGGAACACTGAAGCTTTCTTT.